This T cell receptor (beta chain) came from a study of neoadjuvant anti-PD-1 for oral cavity cancer. Study findings and constraints: PBMC Gini-index clonality exceeded responders' in non-responders post-nivolumab.

Assay: immunoSEQ multiplex PCR; the TCRdb copy retains only in-frame clones and omits some. The sample holds tens of thousands of clones, 70% to 85% seen once. On this clone: No antigen is known for it.

This CDR3 contains 15 residues. Trimming cost V 3 bases and J 5 bases; bases outside gene matches: 7. Germline assignment: CDR1 KGHSH and CDR2 LQKENI. The material sequenced was PBMCs, taken before nivolumab (anti-PD-1) treatment. This sequence joins TRBV18 and TRBJ2-1, with 7 bases lining up with TRBD1. This receptor was taken from a person between 40 and 80 years old with oral cavity squamous cell carcinoma. The CDR3 loop is CASSPQTGRNNEQFF. The DNA for the CDR3 is TGTGCCAGCTCACCGCAGACAGGGAGAAACAATGAGCAGTTCTTC.